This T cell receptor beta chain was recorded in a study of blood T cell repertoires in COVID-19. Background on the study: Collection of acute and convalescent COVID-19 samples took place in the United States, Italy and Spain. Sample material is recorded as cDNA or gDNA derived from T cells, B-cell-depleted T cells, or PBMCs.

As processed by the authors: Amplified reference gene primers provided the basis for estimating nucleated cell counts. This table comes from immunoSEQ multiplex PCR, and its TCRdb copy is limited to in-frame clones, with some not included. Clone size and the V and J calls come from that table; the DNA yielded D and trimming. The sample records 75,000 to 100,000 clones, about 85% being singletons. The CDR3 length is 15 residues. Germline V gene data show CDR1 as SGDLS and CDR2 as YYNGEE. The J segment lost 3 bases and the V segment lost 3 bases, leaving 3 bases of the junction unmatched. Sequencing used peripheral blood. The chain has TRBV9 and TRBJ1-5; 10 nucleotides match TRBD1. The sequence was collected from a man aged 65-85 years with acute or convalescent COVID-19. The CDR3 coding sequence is TGTGCCAGCAGCGAGGGACAGGGGAACAATCAGCCCCAGCATTTT. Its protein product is CASSEGQGNNQPQHF.